This T cell receptor beta chain was captured by sequencing in a study of cytomegalovirus exposure and HLA in healthy donors. PCR amplification relied on 60 Vbeta primers (plus 13 Jbeta primers). Assay: immunoSEQ multiplex PCR; the TCRdb copy retains only in-frame clones and omits some. The data hold 100,000 to 150,000 clones, with about 85% observed a single time. In regard to this clone: Its antigen is not identified.

Study-level results: Generally TCR sequences proved uncommon, though certain public TCRs appeared in numerous donors. Further analysis, carried out later, found HLA-associated TCR beta chains more clonally expanded than equally common other chains. Researchers left out some V segments, among them TRBV6-2 and TRBV6-3, as indistinguishable. The availability of immune exposure information extended only to CMV serostatus.

Trimming stripped 4 bases from V and 4 bases from J, with 17 bases between. The germline gives CDR1 SGDLS, CDR2 YYNGEE. The CDR3 sequence is 16 residues long. The sequenced sample was PBMCs. The TCR was taken from a man in his fifties in good health and CMV-seronegative. This rearrangement joins TRBV9 to TRBJ2-2; D perhaps matches TRBD1 (5 bases). The CDR3, as DNA: TGTGCCAGCAGCCACAAGTCTCAGGGAAGCACCGGGGAGCTGTTTTTT. Its translation is CASSHKSQGSTGELFF.